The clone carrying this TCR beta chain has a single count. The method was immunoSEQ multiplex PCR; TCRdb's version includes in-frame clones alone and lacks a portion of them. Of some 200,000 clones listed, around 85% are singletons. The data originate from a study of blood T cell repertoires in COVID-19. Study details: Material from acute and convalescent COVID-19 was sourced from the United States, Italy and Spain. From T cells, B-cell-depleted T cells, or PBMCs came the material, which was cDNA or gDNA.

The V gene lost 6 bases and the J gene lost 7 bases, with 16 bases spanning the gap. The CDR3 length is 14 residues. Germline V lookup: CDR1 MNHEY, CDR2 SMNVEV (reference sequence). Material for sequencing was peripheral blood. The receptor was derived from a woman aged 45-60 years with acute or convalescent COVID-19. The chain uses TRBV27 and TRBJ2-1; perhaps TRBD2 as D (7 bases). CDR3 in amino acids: CASRTRGGENEQFF. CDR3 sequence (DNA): TGTGCCAGCAGAACCAGAGGGGGGGAGAATGAGCAGTTCTTC.